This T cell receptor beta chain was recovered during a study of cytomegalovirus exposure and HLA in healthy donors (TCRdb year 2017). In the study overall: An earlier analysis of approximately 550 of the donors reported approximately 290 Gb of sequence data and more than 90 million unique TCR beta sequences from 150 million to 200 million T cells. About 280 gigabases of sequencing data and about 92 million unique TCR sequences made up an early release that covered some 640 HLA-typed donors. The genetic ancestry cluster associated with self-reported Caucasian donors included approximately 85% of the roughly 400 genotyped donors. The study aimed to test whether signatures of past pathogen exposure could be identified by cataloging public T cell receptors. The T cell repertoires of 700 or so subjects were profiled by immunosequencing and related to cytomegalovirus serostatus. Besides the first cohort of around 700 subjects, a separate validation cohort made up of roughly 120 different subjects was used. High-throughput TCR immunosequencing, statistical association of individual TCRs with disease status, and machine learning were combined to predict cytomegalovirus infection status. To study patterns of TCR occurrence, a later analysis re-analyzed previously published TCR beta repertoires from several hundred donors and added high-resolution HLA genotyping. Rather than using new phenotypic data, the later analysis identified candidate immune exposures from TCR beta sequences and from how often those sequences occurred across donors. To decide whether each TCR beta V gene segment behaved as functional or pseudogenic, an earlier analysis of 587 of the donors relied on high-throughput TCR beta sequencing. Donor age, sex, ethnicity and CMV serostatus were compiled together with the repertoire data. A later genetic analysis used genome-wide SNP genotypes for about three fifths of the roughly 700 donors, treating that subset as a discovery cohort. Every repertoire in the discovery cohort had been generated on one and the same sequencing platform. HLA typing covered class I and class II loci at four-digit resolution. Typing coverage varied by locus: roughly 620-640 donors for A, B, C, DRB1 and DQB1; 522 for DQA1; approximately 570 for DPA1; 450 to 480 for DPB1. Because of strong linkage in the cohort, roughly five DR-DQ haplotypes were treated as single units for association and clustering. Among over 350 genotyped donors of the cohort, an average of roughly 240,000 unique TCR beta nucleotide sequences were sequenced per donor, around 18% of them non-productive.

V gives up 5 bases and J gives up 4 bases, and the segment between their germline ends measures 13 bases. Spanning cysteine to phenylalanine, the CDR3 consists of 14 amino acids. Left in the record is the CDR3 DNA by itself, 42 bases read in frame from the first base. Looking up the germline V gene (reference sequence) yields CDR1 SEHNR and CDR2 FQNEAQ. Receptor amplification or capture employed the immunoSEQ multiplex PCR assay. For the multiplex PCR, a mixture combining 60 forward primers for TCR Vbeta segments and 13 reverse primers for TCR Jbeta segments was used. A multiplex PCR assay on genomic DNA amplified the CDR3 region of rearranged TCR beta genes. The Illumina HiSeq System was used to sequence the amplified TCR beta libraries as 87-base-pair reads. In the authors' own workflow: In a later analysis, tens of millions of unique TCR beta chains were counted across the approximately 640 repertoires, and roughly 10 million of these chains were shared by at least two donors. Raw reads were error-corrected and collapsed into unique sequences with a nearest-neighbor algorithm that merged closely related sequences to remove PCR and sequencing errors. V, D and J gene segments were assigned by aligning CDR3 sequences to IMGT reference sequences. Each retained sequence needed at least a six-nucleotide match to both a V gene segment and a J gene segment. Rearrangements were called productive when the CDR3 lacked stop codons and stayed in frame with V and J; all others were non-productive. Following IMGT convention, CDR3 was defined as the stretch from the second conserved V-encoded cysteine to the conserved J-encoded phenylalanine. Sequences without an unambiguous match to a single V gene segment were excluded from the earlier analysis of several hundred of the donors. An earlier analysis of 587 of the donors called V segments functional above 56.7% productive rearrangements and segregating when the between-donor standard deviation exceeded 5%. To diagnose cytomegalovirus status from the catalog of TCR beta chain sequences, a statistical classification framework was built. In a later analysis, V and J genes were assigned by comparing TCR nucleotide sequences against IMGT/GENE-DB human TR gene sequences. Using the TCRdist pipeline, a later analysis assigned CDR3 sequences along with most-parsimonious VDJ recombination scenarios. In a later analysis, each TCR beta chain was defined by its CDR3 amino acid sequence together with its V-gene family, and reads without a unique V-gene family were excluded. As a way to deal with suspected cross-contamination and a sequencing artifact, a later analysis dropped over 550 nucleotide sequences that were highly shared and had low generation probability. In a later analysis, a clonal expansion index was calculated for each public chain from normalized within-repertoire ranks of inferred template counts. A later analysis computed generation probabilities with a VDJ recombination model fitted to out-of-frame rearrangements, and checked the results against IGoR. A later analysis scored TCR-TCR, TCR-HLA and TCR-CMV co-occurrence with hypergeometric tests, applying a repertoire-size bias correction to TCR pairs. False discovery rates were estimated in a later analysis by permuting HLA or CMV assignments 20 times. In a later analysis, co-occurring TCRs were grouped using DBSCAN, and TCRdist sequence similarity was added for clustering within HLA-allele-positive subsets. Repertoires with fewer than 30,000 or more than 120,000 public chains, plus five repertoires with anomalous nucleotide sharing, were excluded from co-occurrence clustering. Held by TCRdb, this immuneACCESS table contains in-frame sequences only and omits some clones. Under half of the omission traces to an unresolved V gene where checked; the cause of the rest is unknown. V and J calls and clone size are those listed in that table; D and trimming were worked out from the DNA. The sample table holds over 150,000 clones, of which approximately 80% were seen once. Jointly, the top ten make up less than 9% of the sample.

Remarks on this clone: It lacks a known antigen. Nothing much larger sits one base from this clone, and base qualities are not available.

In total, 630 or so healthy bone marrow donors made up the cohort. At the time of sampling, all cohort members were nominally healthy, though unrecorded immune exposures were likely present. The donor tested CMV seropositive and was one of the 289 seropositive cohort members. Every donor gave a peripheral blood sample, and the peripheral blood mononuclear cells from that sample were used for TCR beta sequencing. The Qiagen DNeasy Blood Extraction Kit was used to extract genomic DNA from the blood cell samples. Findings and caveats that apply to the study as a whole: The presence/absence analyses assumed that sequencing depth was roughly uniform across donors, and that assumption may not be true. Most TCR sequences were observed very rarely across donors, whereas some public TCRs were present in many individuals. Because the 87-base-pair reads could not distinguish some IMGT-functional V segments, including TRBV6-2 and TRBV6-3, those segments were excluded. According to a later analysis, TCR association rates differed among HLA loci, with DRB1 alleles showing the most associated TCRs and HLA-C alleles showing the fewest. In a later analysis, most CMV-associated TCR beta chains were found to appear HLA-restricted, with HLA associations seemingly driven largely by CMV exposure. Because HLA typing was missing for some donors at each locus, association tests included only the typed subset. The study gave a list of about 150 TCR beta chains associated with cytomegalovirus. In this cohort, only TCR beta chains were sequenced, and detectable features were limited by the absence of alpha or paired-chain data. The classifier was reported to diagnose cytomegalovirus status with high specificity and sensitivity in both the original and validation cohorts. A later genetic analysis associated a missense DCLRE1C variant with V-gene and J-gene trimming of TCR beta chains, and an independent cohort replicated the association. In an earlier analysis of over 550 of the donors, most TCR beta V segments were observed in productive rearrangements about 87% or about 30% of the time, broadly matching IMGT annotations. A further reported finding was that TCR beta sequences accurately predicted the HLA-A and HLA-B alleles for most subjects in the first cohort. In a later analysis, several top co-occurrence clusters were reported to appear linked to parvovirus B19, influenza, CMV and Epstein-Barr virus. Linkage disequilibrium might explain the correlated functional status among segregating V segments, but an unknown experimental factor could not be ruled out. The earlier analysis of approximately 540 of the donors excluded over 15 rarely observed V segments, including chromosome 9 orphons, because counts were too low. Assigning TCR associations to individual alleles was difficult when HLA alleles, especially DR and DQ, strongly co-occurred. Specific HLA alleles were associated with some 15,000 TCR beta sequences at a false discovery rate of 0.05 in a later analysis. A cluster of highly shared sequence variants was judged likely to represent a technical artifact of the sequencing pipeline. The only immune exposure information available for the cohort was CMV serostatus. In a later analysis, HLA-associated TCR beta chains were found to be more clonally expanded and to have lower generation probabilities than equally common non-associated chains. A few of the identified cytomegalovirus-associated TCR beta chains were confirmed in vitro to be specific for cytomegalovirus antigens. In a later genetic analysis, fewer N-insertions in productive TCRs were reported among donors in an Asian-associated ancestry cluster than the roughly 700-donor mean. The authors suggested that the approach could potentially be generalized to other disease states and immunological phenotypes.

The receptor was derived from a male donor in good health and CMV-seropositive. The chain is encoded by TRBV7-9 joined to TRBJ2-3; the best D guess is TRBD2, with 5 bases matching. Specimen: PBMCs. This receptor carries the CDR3 CASSLSTGADTQYF. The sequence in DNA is TGTGCCAGCAGCCTCTCGACCGGGGCAGATACGCAGTATTTT.